This TCR beta chain originates from a study of early T cells in non-severe SARS-CoV-2 infection. As for the study in general: The study sequenced bulk RNA from unsorted whole blood, with chains unpaired.

Individual cDNA molecules each received unique molecular identifiers attached to them. TCRdb reanalysed the 5' RACE reads using MiXCR and keeps one entry per CDR3 protein. The sample includes some 46,000 distinct CDR3 sequences, about 6.5% of them seen just once. The CDR3 runs 16 residues. After removal of 7 bases from V and 1 base from J, the junction contained 12 bases not matched to a gene. Germline loops: CDR1 ENHRY, CDR2 SYGVKD. This clonotype has just a few counts. The rearrangement uses TRBV10-3 and TRBJ2-7; 8 bases map to TRBD2. The sequencing used whole blood, collected at baseline. This TCR was sampled from an adult who was a healthcare worker with PCR-confirmed SARS-CoV-2 infection or an uninfected control (not recorded which). As DNA, the CDR3 is TGTGCCATCACCCCGACCGGGGGGGACTCGTCCTACGAGCAGTACTTC. Protein sequence: CAITPTGGDSSYEQYF.